This T cell receptor (beta chain) was obtained from a study of CD8+CD57+ T cells in acquired aplastic anemia. TCR beta VDJ combinations and CDR3 sequences were profiled from genomic DNA. TCRdb recomputed calls from the reads with MiXCR, one row per CDR3 protein. The sample yields over 150,000 distinct CDR3 sequences, around 40% seen once. This clonotype appeared many times. V gave up 3 bases and J gave up 6 bases, with 15 bases separating them. Looked up from germline, CDR1 is DFQATT and CDR2 is SNEGSKA (reference sequence). The CDR3 consists of 14 residues. Specimen: sorted CD4+, CD8+, or CD8+CD57+ T cells (not recorded which) from PBMCs. This TCR came from a human donor in good health. The chain recombines TRBV20-1 with TRBJ2-1; no clear D. The CDR3 DNA reads TGCAGTGCTAGTGCCTGGGGAAGTTCCAATGAGCAGTTCTTC. It translates to CSASAWGSSNEQFF.